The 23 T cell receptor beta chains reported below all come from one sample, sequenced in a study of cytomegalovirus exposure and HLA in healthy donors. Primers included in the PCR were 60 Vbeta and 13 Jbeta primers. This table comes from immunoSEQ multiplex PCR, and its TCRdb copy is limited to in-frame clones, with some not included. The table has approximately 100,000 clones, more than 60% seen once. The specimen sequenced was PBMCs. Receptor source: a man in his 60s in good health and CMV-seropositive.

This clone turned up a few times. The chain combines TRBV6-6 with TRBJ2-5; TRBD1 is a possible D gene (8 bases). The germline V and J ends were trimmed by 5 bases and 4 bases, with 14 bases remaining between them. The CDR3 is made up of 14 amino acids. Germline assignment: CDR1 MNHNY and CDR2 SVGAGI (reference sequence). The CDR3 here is CASSDTGGVETQYF. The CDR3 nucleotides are TGTGCCAGCAGTGACACAGGGGGGGTAGAGACCCAGTACTTC.

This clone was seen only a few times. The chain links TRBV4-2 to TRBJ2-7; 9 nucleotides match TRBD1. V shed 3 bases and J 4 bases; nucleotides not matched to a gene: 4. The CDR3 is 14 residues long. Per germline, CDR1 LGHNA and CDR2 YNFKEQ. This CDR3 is CASSHLGTGYEQYF. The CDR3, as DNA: TGTGCCAGCAGCCACTTAGGGACAGGGTACGAGCAGTACTTC.

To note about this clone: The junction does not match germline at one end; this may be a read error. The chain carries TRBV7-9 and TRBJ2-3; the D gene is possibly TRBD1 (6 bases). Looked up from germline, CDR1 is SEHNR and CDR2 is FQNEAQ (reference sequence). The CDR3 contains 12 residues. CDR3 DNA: TGTTCCAGCAGCCCCTCAGGGGCCCCGCAGTATTTT. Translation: CSSSPSGAPQYF.

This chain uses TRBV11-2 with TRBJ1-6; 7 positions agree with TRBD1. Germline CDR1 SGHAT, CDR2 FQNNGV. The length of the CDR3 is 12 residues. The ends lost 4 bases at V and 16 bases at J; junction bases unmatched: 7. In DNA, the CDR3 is TGTGCCAGCAGCTCGCCCGACAGGGAACTCCACTTT. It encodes CASSSPDRELHF.

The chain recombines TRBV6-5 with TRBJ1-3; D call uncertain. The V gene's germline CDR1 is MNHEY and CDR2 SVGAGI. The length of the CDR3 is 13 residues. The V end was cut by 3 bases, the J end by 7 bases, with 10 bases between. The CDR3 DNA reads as TGTGCCAGCAGTTATCCCCAAATGAACACCATATATTTT. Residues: CASSYPQMNTIYF.

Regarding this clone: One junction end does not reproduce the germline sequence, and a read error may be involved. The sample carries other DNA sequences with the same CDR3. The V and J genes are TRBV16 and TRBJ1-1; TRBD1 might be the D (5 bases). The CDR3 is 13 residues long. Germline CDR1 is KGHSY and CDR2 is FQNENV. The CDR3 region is CASSQSSGREAFF. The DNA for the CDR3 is TGTGCCAGCAGCCAATCTTCAGGGCGTGAAGCGTTCTTT.

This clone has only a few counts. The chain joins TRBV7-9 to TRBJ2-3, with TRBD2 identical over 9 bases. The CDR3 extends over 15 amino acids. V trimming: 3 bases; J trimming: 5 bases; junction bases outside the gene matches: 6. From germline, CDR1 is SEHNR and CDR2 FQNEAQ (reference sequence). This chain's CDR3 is CASSFLGLAGDTQYF. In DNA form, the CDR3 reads TGTGCCAGCAGCTTTTTGGGACTAGCCGGAGATACGCAGTATTTT.

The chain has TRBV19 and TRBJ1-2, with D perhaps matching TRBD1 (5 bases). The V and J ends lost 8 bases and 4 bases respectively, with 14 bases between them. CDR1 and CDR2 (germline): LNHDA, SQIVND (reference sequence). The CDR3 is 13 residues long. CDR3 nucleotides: TGTGCCAGTGCTGGGGCTCAGGTCTATGGCTACACCTTC. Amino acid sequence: CASAGAQVYGYTF.

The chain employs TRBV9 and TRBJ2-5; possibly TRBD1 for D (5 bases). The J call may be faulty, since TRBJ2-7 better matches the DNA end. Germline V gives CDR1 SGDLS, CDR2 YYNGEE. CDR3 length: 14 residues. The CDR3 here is CASSVGLKGYEQYF. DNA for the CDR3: TGTGCCAGCAGCGTAGGGTTGAAGGGGTACGAGCAGTACTTC.

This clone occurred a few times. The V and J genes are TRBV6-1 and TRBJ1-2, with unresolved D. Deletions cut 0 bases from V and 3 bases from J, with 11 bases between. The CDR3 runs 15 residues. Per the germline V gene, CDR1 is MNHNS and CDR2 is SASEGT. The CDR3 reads CASSEAGVADYGYTF. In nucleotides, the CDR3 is TGTGCCAGCAGTGAAGCCGGGGTTGCTGACTATGGCTACACCTTC.

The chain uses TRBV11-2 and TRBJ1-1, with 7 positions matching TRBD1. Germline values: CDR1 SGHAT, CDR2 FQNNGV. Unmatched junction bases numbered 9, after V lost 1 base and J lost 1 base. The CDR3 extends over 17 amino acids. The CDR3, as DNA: TGTGCCAGCAGCTTAGTCGGTTTTGGACAGGCGAACACTGAAGCTTTCTTT. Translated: CASSLVGFGQANTEAFF.

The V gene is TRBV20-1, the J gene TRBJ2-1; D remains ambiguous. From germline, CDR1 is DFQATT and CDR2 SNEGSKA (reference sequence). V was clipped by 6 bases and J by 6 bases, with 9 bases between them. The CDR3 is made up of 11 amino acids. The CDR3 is CSAIIRNEQFF. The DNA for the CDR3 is TGCAGTGCAATAATCCGCAATGAGCAGTTCTTC.

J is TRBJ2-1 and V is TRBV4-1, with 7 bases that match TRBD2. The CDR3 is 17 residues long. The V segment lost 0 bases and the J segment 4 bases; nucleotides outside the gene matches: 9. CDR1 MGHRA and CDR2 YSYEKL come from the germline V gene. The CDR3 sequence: CASSQDQTGGLYNEQFF. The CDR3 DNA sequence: TGCGCCAGCAGCCAAGATCAGACGGGGGGACTTTACAATGAGCAGTTCTTC.

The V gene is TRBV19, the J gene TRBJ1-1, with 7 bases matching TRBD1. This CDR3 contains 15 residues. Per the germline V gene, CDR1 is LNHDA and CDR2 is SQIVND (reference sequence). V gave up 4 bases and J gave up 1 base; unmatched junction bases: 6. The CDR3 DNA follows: TGTGCCAGTAGTACAACAGGGGCATCGAACACTGAAGCTTTCTTT. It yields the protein CASSTTGASNTEAFF. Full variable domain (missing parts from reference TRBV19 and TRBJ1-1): DGGITQSPKYLFRKEGQNVTLSCEQNLNHDAMYWYRQDPGQGLRLIYYSQIVNDFQKGDIAEGYSVSREKKESFPLTVTSAQKNPTAFYLCASSTTGASNTEAFFGQGTRLTVV.

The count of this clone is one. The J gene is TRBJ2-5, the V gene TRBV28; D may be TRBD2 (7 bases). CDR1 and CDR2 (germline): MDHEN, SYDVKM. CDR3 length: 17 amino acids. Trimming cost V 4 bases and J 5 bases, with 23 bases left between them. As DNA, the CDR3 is TGTGCCAGCAGTTGGGGAGGAGGGGGAGGGGCCGGGGAGACCCAGTACTTC. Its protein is CASSWGGGGGAGETQYF.

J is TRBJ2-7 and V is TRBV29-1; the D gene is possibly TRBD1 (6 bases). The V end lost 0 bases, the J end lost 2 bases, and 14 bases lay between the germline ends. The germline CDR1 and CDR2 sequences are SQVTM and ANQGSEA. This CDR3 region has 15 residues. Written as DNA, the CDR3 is TGCAGCGTTGAAGATTGGCAGGGGTGGACCTACGAGCAGTACTTC. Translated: CSVEDWQGWTYEQYF.

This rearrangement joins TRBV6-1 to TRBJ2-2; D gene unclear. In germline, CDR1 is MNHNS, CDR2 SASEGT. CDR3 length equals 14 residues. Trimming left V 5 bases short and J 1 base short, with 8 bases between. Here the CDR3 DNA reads TGTGCCAGCAGTAAAAACAGGAACACCGGGGAGCTGTTTTTT. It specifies CASSKNRNTGELFF.

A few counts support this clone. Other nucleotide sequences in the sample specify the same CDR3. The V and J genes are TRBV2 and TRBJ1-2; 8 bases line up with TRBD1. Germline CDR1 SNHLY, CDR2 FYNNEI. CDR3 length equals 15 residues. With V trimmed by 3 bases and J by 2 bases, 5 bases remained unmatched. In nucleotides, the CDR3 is TGTGCCAGCAGTGAGTGGACAGGGAGAAACTATGGCTACACCTTC. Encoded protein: CASSEWTGRNYGYTF.

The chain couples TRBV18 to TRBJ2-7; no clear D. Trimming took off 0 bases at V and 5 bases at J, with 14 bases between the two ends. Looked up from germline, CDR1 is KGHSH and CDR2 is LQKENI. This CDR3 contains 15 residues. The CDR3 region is CASSPPELRNHEQYF. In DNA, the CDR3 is TGTGCCAGCTCACCACCGGAACTGAGGAACCACGAGCAGTACTTC.

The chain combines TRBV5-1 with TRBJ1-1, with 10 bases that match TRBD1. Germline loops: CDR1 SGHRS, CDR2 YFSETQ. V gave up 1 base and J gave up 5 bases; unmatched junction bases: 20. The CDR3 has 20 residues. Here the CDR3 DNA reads TGCGCCAGCAGCTTGTGGGGGATCTGGGTAGACAGGGGGCGCGGTACTGAAGCTTTCTTT. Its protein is CASSLWGIWVDRGRGTEAFF.

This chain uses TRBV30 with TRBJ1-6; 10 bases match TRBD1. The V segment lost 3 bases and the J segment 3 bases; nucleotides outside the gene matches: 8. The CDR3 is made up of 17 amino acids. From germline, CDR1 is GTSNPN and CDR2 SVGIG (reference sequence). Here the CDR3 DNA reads TGTGCCTGGAGCACAATGACAGGGGGCTTCTATAATTCACCCCTCCACTTT. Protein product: CAWSTMTGGFYNSPLHF.

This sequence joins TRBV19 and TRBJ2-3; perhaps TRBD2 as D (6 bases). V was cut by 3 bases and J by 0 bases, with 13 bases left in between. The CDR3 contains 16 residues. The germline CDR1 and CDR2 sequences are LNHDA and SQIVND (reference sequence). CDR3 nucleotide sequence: TGTGCCAGTAGTATTACTGGACTATTAAGCACAGATACGCAGTATTTT. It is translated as CASSITGLLSTDTQYF.

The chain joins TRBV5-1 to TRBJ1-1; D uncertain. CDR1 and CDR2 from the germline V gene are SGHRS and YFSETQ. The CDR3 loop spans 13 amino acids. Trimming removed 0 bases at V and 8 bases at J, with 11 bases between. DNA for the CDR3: TGCGCCAGCAGCTTGGCCGGGTCCATGGAAGCTTTCTTT. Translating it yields CASSLAGSMEAFF.